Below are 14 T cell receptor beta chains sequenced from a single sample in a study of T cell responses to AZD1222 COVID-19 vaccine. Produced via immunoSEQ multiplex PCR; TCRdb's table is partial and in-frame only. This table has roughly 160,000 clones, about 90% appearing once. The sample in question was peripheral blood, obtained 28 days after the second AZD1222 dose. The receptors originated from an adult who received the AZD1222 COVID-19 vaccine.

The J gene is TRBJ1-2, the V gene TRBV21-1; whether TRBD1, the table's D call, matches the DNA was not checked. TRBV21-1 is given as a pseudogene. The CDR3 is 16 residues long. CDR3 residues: CASSKPTGEIWYGYTF. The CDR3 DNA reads TGTGCCAGCAGCAAACCGACAGGGGAAATTTGGTATGGCTACACCTTC.

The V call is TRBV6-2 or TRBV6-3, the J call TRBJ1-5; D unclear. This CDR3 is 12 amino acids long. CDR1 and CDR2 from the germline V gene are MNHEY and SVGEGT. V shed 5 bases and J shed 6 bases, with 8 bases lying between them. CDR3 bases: TGTGCCAGCAGTCCCCTCCTTCAGCCCCAGCATTTT. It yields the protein CASSPLLQPQHF.

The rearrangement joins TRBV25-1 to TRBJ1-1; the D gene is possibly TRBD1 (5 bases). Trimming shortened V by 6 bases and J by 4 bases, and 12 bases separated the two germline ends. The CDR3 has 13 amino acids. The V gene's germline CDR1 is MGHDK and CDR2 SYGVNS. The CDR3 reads CASSREYGTEAFF. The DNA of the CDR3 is TGTGCCAGCAGCAGGGAGTATGGCACTGAAGCTTTCTTT.

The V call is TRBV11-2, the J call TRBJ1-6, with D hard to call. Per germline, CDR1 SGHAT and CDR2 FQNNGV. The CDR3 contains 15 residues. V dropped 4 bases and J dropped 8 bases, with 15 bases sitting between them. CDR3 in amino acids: CASSSTRGPDSPLHF. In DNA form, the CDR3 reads TGTGCCAGCAGCTCGACCCGCGGGCCGGATTCACCCCTCCACTTT.

CDR3 residues: CASSQDRGIYEQYF. As DNA, the CDR3 is TGTGCCAGCTCACAGGACAGGGGCATCTACGAGCAGTACTTC. J is TRBJ2-7 and V is TRBV18, with 9 bases matching TRBD1. CDR1 and CDR2 from the germline V gene are KGHSH and LQKENI. The J segment lost 3 bases and the V segment lost 4 bases, leaving 4 bases of the junction unmatched. CDR3 length: 14 amino acids.

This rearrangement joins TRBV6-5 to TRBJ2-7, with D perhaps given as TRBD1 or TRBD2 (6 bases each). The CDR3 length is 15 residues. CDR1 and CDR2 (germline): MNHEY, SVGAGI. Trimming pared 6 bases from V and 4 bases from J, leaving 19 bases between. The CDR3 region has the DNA TGTGCCAGCAGCCCCACCCCGGGGGCGAGGTACGAGCAGTACTTC. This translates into CASSPTPGARYEQYF.

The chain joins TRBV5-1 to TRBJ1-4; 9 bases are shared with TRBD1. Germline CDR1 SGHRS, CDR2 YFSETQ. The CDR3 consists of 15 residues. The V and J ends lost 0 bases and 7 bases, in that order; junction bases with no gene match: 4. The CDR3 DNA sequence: TGCGCCAGCAGCTTGGGCGGACAGGGGCCTGAAAAACTGTTTTTT. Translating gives CASSLGGQGPEKLFF.

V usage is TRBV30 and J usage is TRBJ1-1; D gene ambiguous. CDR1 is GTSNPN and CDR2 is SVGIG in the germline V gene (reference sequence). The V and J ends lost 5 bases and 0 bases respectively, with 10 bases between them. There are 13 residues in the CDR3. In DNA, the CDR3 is TGTGCCTGGGCACGGGGAGTGAACACTGAAGCTTTCTTT. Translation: CAWARGVNTEAFF.

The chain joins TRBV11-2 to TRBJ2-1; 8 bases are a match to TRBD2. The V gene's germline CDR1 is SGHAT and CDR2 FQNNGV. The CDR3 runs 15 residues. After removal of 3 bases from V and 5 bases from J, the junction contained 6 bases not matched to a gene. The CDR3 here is CASSLSSGGNNEQFF. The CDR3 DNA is TGTGCCAGCAGCTTGTCCAGCGGGGGCAACAATGAGCAGTTCTTC.

The CDR3 loop reads CASSRTGEYGYTF. The CDR3 region has the DNA TGTGCCAGCAGCCGGACAGGGGAGTATGGCTACACCTTC. The rearrangement joins TRBV7-8 to TRBJ1-2; 9 bases align to TRBD1. The germline V gene encodes CDR1 SGHVS and CDR2 FQNEAQ. V lost 5 bases, J lost 5 bases, and 3 bases stayed unmatched. This CDR3 has 13 amino acids.

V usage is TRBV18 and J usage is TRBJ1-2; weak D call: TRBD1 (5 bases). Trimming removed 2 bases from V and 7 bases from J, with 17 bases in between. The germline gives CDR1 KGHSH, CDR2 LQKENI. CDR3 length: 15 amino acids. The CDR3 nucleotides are TGTGCCAGCTCACCAAGGGCAGGGCCCACGGGTGGCTACACCTTC. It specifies CASSPRAGPTGGYTF.

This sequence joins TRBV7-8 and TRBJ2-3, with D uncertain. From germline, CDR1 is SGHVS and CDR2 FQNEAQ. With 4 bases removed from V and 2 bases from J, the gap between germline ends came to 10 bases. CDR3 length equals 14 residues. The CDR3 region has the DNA TGTGCCAGCAGCTCCTCCCTCCTCACAGATACGCAGTATTTT. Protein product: CASSSSLLTDTQYF. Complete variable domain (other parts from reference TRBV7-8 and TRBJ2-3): GAGVSQSPRYKVAKRGQDVALRCDPISGHVSLFWYQQALGQGPEFLTYFQNEAQLDKSGLPSDRFFAERPEGSVSTLKIQRTQQEDSAVYLCASSSSLLTDTQYFGPGTRLTVL.

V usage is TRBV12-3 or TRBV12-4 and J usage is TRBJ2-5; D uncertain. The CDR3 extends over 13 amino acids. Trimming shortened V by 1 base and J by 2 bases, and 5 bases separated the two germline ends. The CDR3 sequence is CASSLGGQETQYF. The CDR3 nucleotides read TGTGCCAGCAGTTTAGGCGGACAAGAGACCCAGTACTTC.

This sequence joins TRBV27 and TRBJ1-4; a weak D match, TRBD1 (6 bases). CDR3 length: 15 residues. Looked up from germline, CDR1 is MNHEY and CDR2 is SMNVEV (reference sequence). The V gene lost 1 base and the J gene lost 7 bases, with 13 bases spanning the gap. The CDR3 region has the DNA TGTGCCAGCAGTTTATTTGGGGGGCGCAGTGAAAAACTGTTTTTT. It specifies CASSLFGGRSEKLFF.